Listed below are T cell receptor beta chains from one sample, sequenced in a study of blood T cells in healthy people across ages. TCRdb re-derived calls from the 5' RACE reads in MiXCR, one entry per CDR3 protein. Of about 640,000 distinct CDR3 sequences in the sample, about 54% were seen once. The sample was blood. The receptor set was obtained from a man aged 55 to 70 in good health. CDR3s leave out the opening cysteine and the closing phenylalanine or tryptophan.

CDR3 protein: ASSLGVGTGANVLT; V gene: TRBV5-1; J gene: TRBJ2-6
CDR3 protein: AISEGQDYEQY; V gene: TRBV10-3; J gene: TRBJ2-7
CDR3 protein: ASSLGRGGPYEQY; V gene: TRBV12-3/TRBV12-4; J gene: TRBJ2-7
CDR3 protein: ASSLGYSYGHT; V gene: TRBV7-8; J gene: TRBJ1-2
CDR3 protein: ASSSGNSYNEQF; V gene: TRBV7-8; J gene: TRBJ2-1
CDR3 protein: SVEDLQGSEQY; V gene: TRBV29-1; J gene: TRBJ2-7
CDR3 protein: ASSTENTGELF; V gene: TRBV5-1; J gene: TRBJ2-2
CDR3 protein: ASSTTSGARRENIQY; V gene: TRBV5-1; J gene: TRBJ2-4
CDR3 protein: RGNPEQY; V gene: TRBV29-1; J gene: TRBJ2-7
CDR3 protein: ASSLVRGSGGSTGELF; V gene: TRBV7-8; J gene: TRBJ2-2
CDR3 protein: GSGQGGQETQY; V gene: TRBV29-1; J gene: TRBJ2-5
CDR3 protein: ASKVGAEETQY; V gene: TRBV6-5; J gene: TRBJ2-5
CDR3 protein: ASSIQGTFGGYT; V gene: TRBV27; J gene: TRBJ1-2
CDR3 protein: ASSPDWYNEQY; V gene: TRBV6-1; J gene: TRBJ2-5
CDR3 protein: ASSGTGGASREAF; V gene: TRBV7-9; J gene: TRBJ1-1
CDR3 protein: ASRLRRDWDIQY; V gene: TRBV6-5; J gene: TRBJ2-4
CDR3 protein: ASSLRAGELYNEQF; V gene: TRBV7-9; J gene: TRBJ2-1
CDR3 protein: ASSSQGAGNSPLH; V gene: TRBV27; J gene: TRBJ1-6
CDR3 protein: ASSLGGGGVWDTEAF; V gene: TRBV5-1; J gene: TRBJ1-1
CDR3 protein: ASSYGGRQETQY; V gene: TRBV6-5; J gene: TRBJ2-5
CDR3 protein: ASSIQGNQPQH; V gene: TRBV12-3/TRBV12-4; J gene: TRBJ1-5
CDR3 protein: SARDSRQGEETQY; V gene: TRBV20-1; J gene: TRBJ2-5
CDR3 protein: ASSQASSNEQF; V gene: TRBV3-1; J gene: TRBJ2-1
CDR3 protein: ASSLHGQGTTEAF; V gene: TRBV12-3/TRBV12-4; J gene: TRBJ1-1
CDR3 protein: ASSPRGLENIQY; V gene: TRBV4-2; J gene: TRBJ2-4
CDR3 protein: AISESAGQTYEQY; V gene: TRBV10-3; J gene: TRBJ2-7
CDR3 protein: SARVDRGVYEQY; V gene: TRBV20-1; J gene: NA
CDR3 protein: ASSLPSGNEQF; V gene: TRBV5-1; J gene: TRBJ2-1
CDR3 protein: ASRMGLDSSYEQY; V gene: TRBV6-1; J gene: TRBJ2-7
CDR3 protein: ASTRGRSSGGNYEQY; V gene: TRBV7-2; J gene: TRBJ2-7
CDR3 protein: ASSQDPGGQKLF; V gene: TRBV5-1; J gene: TRBJ1-4
CDR3 protein: ASSVDHYSTDTQY; V gene: TRBV9; J gene: TRBJ2-3
CDR3 protein: ASSQDGGSPTYEQY; V gene: TRBV4-2; J gene: TRBJ2-7
CDR3 protein: ASSQAGTYEQF; V gene: TRBV4-2; J gene: TRBJ2-1
CDR3 protein: ASSLVAVAGYNEQF; V gene: TRBV5-1; J gene: TRBJ2-1
CDR3 protein: SVDKINYQETQY; V gene: TRBV29-1; J gene: TRBJ2-5
CDR3 protein: SARVPQSGYGYT; V gene: TRBV20-1; J gene: TRBJ1-2
CDR3 protein: ASSWGRGYT; V gene: TRBV12-3/TRBV12-4; J gene: TRBJ1-2
CDR3 protein: ASRRDRVTEAF; V gene: TRBV25-1; J gene: TRBJ1-1
CDR3 protein: ASTKGGLETQY; V gene: TRBV5-1; J gene: TRBJ2-5
CDR3 protein: SARAPAATNEKLF; V gene: TRBV20-1; J gene: TRBJ1-4
CDR3 protein: ASRPGTGVNQPQH; V gene: TRBV5-1; J gene: TRBJ1-5
CDR3 protein: ASSLFRAEGNEQF; V gene: TRBV7-8; J gene: TRBJ2-1
CDR3 protein: SAGTGNTEAF; V gene: TRBV29-1; J gene: TRBJ1-1
CDR3 protein: ASSPMAYGYT; V gene: TRBV7-9; J gene: TRBJ1-2
CDR3 protein: ASGLAGGLKETQY; V gene: TRBV12-5; J gene: TRBJ2-5
CDR3 protein: ASSLIVTGNEQF; V gene: TRBV5-5; J gene: TRBJ2-1
CDR3 protein: AISATGGEYGYT; V gene: TRBV10-3; J gene: TRBJ1-2
CDR3 protein: ASSPPGRQAIYGYT; V gene: TRBV18; J gene: TRBJ1-2
CDR3 protein: ASSFGTTFDSPLH; V gene: TRBV28; J gene: TRBJ1-6
CDR3 protein: ASSLGLGDYNEQF; V gene: TRBV5-1; J gene: TRBJ2-1
CDR3 protein: ASSLWYT; V gene: TRBV13; J gene: TRBJ1-2
CDR3 protein: ASSLGVDTQY; V gene: TRBV11-2; J gene: TRBJ2-3
CDR3 protein: SAATAGGTVETQY; V gene: TRBV29-1; J gene: TRBJ2-5
CDR3 protein: ASSSSLRDTQY; V gene: TRBV5-1; J gene: TRBJ2-3
CDR3 protein: SSDRQPSSGYT; V gene: TRBV29-1; J gene: TRBJ1-2
CDR3 protein: ASSVEDHLGELF; V gene: TRBV9; J gene: TRBJ2-2